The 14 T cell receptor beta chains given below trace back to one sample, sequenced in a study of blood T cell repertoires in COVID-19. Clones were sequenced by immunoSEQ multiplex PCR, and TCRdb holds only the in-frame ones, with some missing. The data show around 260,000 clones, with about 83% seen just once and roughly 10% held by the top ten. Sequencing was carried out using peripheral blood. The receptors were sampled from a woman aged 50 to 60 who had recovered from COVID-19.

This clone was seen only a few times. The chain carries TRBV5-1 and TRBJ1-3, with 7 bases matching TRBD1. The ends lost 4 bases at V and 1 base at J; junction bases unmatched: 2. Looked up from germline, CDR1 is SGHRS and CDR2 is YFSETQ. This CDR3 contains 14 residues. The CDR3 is CASSRQGSGNTIYF. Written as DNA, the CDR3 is TGCGCCAGCAGCCGACAGGGTTCTGGAAACACCATATATTTT.

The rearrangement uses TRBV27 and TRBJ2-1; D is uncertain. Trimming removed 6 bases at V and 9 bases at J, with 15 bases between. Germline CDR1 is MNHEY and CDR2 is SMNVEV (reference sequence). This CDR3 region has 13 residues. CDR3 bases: TGTGCCAGCAGAGATTTTAATACGGGTGAGCAGTTCTTC. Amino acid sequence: CASRDFNTGEQFF.

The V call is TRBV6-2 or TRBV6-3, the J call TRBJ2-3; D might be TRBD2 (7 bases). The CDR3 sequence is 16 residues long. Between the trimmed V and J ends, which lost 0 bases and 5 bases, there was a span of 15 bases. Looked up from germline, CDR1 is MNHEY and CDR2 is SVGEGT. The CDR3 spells CASSYSRGRPKDTQYF. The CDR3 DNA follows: TGTGCCAGCAGTTACTCGCGGGGGCGACCGAAAGATACGCAGTATTTT.

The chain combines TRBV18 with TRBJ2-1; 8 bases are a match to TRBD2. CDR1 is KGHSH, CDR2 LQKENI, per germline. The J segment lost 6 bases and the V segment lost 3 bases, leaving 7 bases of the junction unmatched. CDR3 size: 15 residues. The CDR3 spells CASSPTSGSFNEQFF. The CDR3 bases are TGTGCCAGCTCACCCACGAGCGGGAGTTTCAATGAGCAGTTCTTC.

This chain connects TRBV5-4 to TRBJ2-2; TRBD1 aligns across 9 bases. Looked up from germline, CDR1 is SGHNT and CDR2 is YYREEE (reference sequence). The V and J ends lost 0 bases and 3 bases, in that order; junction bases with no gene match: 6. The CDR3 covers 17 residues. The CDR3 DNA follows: TGTGCCAGCAGCTTGGTTTTAGGACAGGGGTACACCGGGGAGCTGTTTTTT. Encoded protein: CASSLVLGQGYTGELFF.

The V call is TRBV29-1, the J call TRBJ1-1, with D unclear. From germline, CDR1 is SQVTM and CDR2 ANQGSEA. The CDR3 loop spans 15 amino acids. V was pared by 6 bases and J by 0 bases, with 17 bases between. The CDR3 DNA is TGCAGCGTGGGAGGGAGAAGCGCTCTGAACACTGAAGCTTTCTTT. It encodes CSVGGRSALNTEAFF.

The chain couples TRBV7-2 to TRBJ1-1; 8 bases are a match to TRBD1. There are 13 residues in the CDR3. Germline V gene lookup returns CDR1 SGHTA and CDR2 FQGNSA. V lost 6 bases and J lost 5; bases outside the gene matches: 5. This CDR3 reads CASSGQGGTEAFF. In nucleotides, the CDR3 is TGTGCCAGCAGTGGACAGGGAGGGACTGAAGCTTTCTTT.

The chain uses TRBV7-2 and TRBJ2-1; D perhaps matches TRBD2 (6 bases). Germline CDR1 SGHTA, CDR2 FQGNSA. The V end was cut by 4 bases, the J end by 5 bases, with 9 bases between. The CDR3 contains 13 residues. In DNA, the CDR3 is TGTGCCAGCAGCTCGGACTACAACAATGAGCAGTTCTTC. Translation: CASSSDYNNEQFF.

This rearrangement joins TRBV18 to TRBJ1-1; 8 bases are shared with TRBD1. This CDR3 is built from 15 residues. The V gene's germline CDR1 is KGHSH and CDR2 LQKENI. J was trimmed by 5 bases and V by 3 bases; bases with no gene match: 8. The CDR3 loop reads CASSPQDRAGTEAFF. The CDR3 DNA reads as TGTGCCAGCTCACCCCAGGACAGGGCTGGTACTGAAGCTTTCTTT.

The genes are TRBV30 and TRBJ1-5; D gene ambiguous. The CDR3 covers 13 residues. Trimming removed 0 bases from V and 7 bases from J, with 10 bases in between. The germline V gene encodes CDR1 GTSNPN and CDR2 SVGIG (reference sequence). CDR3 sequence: CAWSVATWQPQHF. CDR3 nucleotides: TGTGCCTGGAGTGTAGCGACGTGGCAGCCCCAGCATTTT. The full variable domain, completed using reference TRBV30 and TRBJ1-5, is SQTIHQWPATLVQPVGSPLSLECTVEGTSNPNLYWYRQAAGRGLQLLFYSVGIGQISSEVPQNLSASRPQDRQFILSSKKLLLSDSGFYLCAWSVATWQPQHFGDGTRLSIL.

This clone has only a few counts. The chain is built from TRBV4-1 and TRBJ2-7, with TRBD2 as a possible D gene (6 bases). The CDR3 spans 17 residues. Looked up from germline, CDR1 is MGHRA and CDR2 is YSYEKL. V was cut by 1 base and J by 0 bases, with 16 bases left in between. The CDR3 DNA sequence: TGCGCCAGCAGCCAAGGACCCTCTAGCGTTCTCTCCTACGAGCAGTACTTC. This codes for CASSQGPSSVLSYEQYF.

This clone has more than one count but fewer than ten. CDR3 nucleotide sequence: TGCAGCGTTGAGACTAGGGACAATGAGCAGTTCTTC. It is translated as CSVETRDNEQFF. The rearrangement links TRBV29-1 to TRBJ2-1, with D possibly TRBD2 on 6 matching bases. The germline CDR1 and CDR2 sequences are SQVTM and ANQGSEA. The CDR3 loop spans 12 amino acids. V was pared by 3 bases and J by 5 bases, with 8 bases between.

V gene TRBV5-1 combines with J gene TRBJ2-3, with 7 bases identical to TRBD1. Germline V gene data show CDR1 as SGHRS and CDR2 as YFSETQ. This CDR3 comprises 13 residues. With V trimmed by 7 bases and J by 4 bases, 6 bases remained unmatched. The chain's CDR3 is CASHRQGSDTQYF. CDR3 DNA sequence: TGCGCCAGCCATCGACAGGGATCAGATACGCAGTATTTT.

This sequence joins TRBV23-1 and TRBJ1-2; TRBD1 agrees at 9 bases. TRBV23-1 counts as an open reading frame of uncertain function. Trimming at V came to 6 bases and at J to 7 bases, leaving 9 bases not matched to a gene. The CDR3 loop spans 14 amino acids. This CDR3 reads CASSQKQGASGYTF. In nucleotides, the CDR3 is TGCGCCAGCAGCCAAAAACAGGGGGCAAGTGGCTACACCTTC.